The present entry profiles one TCR beta chain with its context. This specimen comes from a study of OX40 agonist ivuxolimab in advanced cancers. Overall study: One patient with hepatocellular carcinoma and two with cutaneous melanoma, three in all, had partial responses.

Data came from immunoSEQ multiplex PCR; TCRdb stores just in-frame clones and leaves some out. Of approximately 43,000 clones in the sample, around 81% were seen once. The germline V and J ends were trimmed by 2 bases and 2 bases, with 9 bases remaining between them. The CDR3 spans 13 residues. Germline-derived CDR1 and CDR2 are SQVTM and ANQGSEA. The material was CD4+ or CD8+ T cells sorted from blood, obtained in a trial of the OX40 agonist ivuxolimab. The source of this sequence is an adult with an advanced solid tumor such as melanoma, head and neck, liver or kidney cancer. This chain connects TRBV29-1 to TRBJ1-2; D is unresolved. CDR3 sequence: CSVERMANYGYTF. CDR3 DNA sequence: TGCAGCGTTGAAAGGATGGCGAACTATGGCTACACCTTC.